Below are 22 T cell receptor beta chains sequenced from a single sample in a study of shared clonotypes between healthy human individuals. Sequencing used immunoSEQ multiplex PCR; TCRdb keeps in-frame clones, though not all of them. The sample lists roughly 2,000,000 clones, 93% seen once, with under 2% in the top ten. Cells designated naive CD8 were CD45RO-negative and were positively selected for CCR7, with terminally differentiated effector memory CD45RA+ cells excluded. Sequenced material: naive CD8+ T cells from PBMCs. The receptor set was obtained from a man aged 18 to 29 in good health. Some clones in this sample may be carry-over from other donors' samples.

The rearrangement joins TRBV29-1 to TRBJ1-2, with 9 bases aligning to TRBD1. V was clipped by 8 bases and J by 3 bases; unmatched bases: 7. The length of the CDR3 is 13 residues. The germline V gene encodes CDR1 SQVTM and CDR2 ANQGSEA. CDR3 in amino acids: CSSSGQGDYGYTF. CDR3 DNA: TGCAGCTCTTCGGGACAGGGAGACTATGGCTACACCTTC.

Note on this clone: This sample includes further DNA sequences coding for the same CDR3. This chain links TRBV27 with TRBJ2-1, with unresolved D. Trimming took 0 bases from V and 7 from J, leaving 7 bases between them. The CDR3 runs to 13 residues. CDR1 and CDR2 from the germline V gene are MNHEY and SMNVEV (reference sequence). The DNA of the CDR3 is TGTGCCAGCAGTTTATCGGTCAGGAATGAGCAGTTCTTC. It translates to CASSLSVRNEQFF.

The chain carries TRBV27 and TRBJ1-5; D remains ambiguous. The CDR3 spans 14 residues. Deletions cut 1 base from V and 5 bases from J, with 9 bases between. Germline V gives CDR1 MNHEY, CDR2 SMNVEV (reference sequence). The CDR3 here is CASSLFAQDQPQHF. In DNA, the CDR3 is TGTGCCAGCAGTTTATTTGCCCAGGATCAGCCCCAGCATTTT.

This rearrangement joins TRBV18 to TRBJ2-7; tentative D call: TRBD2 (6 bases). CDR3 length: 16 residues. Germline values: CDR1 KGHSH, CDR2 LQKENI. The V end was cut by 3 bases, the J end by 4 bases, with 19 bases between. The chain's CDR3 is CASSPIPGLGLYEQYF. CDR3 coding DNA: TGTGCCAGCTCACCTATACCGGGACTCGGCTTGTACGAGCAGTACTTC.

V usage is TRBV4-1 and J usage is TRBJ1-2; 10 nucleotides agree with TRBD1. Per germline, CDR1 MGHRA and CDR2 YSYEKL. V gave up 4 bases and J gave up 5 bases; unmatched junction bases: 10. There are 16 residues in the CDR3. The CDR3 loop is CASSPPTGQGLYGYTF. The CDR3 DNA sequence: TGCGCCAGCAGCCCGCCAACGGGACAGGGGTTATATGGCTACACCTTC.

The CDR3 DNA reads as TGTGCCAGCAGTTTGGTTCGAGCAGGGGCAAGGTCCTACGAGCAGTACTTC. It encodes CASSLVRAGARSYEQYF. The chain recombines TRBV28 with TRBJ2-7; possibly TRBD1 for D (6 bases). The V gene's germline CDR1 is MDHEN and CDR2 SYDVKM. V was cut by 3 bases and J by 1 base, with 19 bases left in between. The CDR3 has 17 amino acids.

This chain's CDR3 is CASSATMDRNYGYTF. The CDR3 DNA is TGTGCCAGCAGTGCAACTATGGACAGGAACTATGGCTACACCTTC. The rearrangement joins TRBV28 to TRBJ1-2; 7 positions match TRBD1. The CDR3 spans 15 residues. Germline values: CDR1 MDHEN, CDR2 SYDVKM. V gave up 5 bases and J gave up 2 bases; unmatched junction bases: 8.

The V and J genes are TRBV5-4 and TRBJ1-2; D might be TRBD1 (5 bases). CDR3 size: 15 residues. Trimming left V 5 bases short and J 5 bases short, with 19 bases between. Germline lookup yields CDR1 SGHNT and CDR2 YYREEE (reference sequence). CDR3 coding DNA: TGTGCCAGCAGTAAACCGGAGCGGACAACGTATGGCTACACCTTC. Protein: CASSKPERTTYGYTF.

J is TRBJ2-1 and V is TRBV7-2; D ambiguous. Deletions cut 5 bases from V and 2 bases from J, with 16 bases between. Germline CDR1 SGHTA, CDR2 FQGNSA. CDR3 length equals 16 residues. CDR3 in DNA: TGTGCCAGCAGCGCCAGCATAGGGCGGACCTACAATGAGCAGTTCTTC. It translates to CASSASIGRTYNEQFF.

Comment on this clone: The sample holds other DNA sequences that translate to the same CDR3. The CDR3 bases are TGTGCCAGCAGCTTCGGGGTCTCCGAGCAGTACTTC. This encodes CASSFGVSEQYF. The V and J genes are TRBV7-9 and TRBJ2-7; D may be TRBD2 (5 bases). The CDR3 runs 12 residues. Trimming removed 3 bases at V and 6 bases at J, with 9 bases between. Germline V lookup: CDR1 SEHNR, CDR2 FQNEAQ (reference sequence).

V and J are TRBV27 and TRBJ1-5; D is ambiguous. V was pared by 2 bases and J by 7 bases, with 12 bases between. Germline V gene sequence: CDR1 MNHEY, CDR2 SMNVEV (reference sequence). This CDR3 contains 14 residues. CDR3 protein: CASSLRSPGQPQHF. CDR3 DNA: TGTGCCAGCAGTTTACGATCCCCGGGGCAGCCCCAGCATTTT.

The V gene is TRBV5-8, the J gene TRBJ2-7, with D possibly being TRBD1 or TRBD2 (5 bases each). Trimming stripped 6 bases from V and 7 bases from J, with 17 bases between. The germline gives CDR1 SGHTS, CDR2 YDEGEE. The CDR3 has 13 residues. The CDR3 spells CASTPRGYLEQYF. The CDR3 DNA reads TGTGCCAGCACCCCGAGGGGATACTTGGAGCAGTACTTC.

The CDR3 DNA reads TGTGCCAGCAACCCTCTAGCGGGAGACCCGGATACGCAGTATTTT. It yields the protein CASNPLAGDPDTQYF. The J gene is TRBJ2-3, the V gene TRBV7-9, with TRBD2 matching over 10 bases. This CDR3 is 15 amino acids long. V trimming: 7 bases; J trimming: 6 bases; junction bases outside the gene matches: 10. Looked up from germline, CDR1 is SEHNR and CDR2 is FQNEAQ (reference sequence).

The CDR3 loop is CASSRGQGVWEELFF. The CDR3 nucleotides are TGTGCCAGCAGTAGGGGACAGGGAGTATGGGAGGAGCTGTTTTTT. The genes are TRBV27 and TRBJ2-2; TRBD1 agrees at 9 bases. The junction had 11 bases not matched to a gene; V was cut back by 5 bases and J by 10 bases. The CDR3 extends over 15 amino acids. CDR1 is MNHEY and CDR2 is SMNVEV in the germline V gene (reference sequence).

This chain links TRBV7-9 with TRBJ2-1, with D unresolved. Germline values: CDR1 SEHNR, CDR2 FQNEAQ (reference sequence). V dropped 8 bases and J dropped 0 bases, with 14 bases sitting between them. This CDR3 is built from 15 residues. The CDR3 DNA reads as TGTGCCAGCCTACCGACCGGTAACTCCTACAATGAGCAGTTCTTC. Translating it yields CASLPTGNSYNEQFF.

This clone was seen just once. J is TRBJ2-1 and V is TRBV10-3; possibly TRBD1 or TRBD2 for D (5 bases each). The germline V and J ends were trimmed by 9 bases and 0 bases, with 18 bases remaining between them. Germline-derived CDR1 and CDR2 are ENHRY and SYGVKD. The CDR3 totals 16 residues. The CDR3 here is CAMGPDTGYSYNEQFF. DNA for the CDR3: TGTGCCATGGGACCCGATACGGGCTACTCCTACAATGAGCAGTTCTTC.

This chain connects TRBV9 to TRBJ2-3, with TRBD2 as a possible D gene (5 bases). Trimming stripped 0 bases from V and 2 bases from J, with 13 bases between. CDR3 length: 16 residues. CDR1 is SGDLS and CDR2 is YYNGEE in the germline V gene. The CDR3 region is CASSVASGSHTDTQYF. In DNA, the CDR3 is TGTGCCAGCAGCGTAGCTTCGGGGTCCCACACAGATACGCAGTATTTT. Filled out from reference TRBV9 and TRBJ2-3, the complete variable domain reads DSGVTQTPKHLITATGQRVTLRCSPRSGDLSVYWYQQSLDQGLQFLIQYYNGEERAKGNILERFSAQQFPDLHSELNLSSLELGDSALYFCASSVASGSHTDTQYFGPGTRLTVL.

The rearrangement uses TRBV6-5 and TRBJ2-7, with D possibly being TRBD1 or TRBD2 (5 bases each). The CDR3 length is 13 residues. CDR1 is MNHEY, CDR2 SVGAGI, per germline. Trimming took off 6 bases at V and 7 bases at J, with 16 bases between the two ends. This chain's CDR3 is CASRHQGSGEQYF. CDR3 bases: TGTGCCAGCAGGCACCAGGGTTCGGGGGAGCAGTACTTC.

The rearrangement links TRBV19 to TRBJ2-7; D might be TRBD1 (6 bases). Germline V gene data show CDR1 as LNHDA and CDR2 as SQIVND (reference sequence). This CDR3 has 14 amino acids. With 5 bases removed from V and 3 bases from J, the gap between germline ends came to 14 bases. CDR3 sequence reads: CASSETGMGYEQYF. The CDR3 DNA sequence: TGTGCCAGTAGTGAAACAGGGATGGGCTACGAGCAGTACTTC. Complete variable domain (other parts from reference TRBV19 and TRBJ2-7): DGGITQSPKYLFRKEGQNVTLSCEQNLNHDAMYWYRQDPGQGLRLIYYSQIVNDFQKGDIAEGYSVSREKKESFPLTVTSAQKNPTAFYLCASSETGMGYEQYFGPGTRLTVT.

This clone was counted once. This sequence joins TRBV27 and TRBJ2-7; D remains unclear. CDR3 length: 13 residues. CDR1 MNHEY and CDR2 SMNVEV come from the germline V gene (reference sequence). V lost 6 bases and J lost 7, with 16 bases in between. The CDR3 protein is CASSTYPGGEQYF. CDR3 DNA sequence: TGTGCCAGCAGCACCTATCCGGGTGGGGAGCAGTACTTC.

The chain links TRBV7-6 to TRBJ1-2; 9 bases agree with TRBD1. Germline loops: CDR1 SGHVS, CDR2 FNYEAQ. The CDR3 covers 16 residues. The trim removed 5 bases at V and 1 base at J, leaving 8 bases unmatched. CDR3 loop: CASSTNRDRVNYGYTF. For the CDR3, the DNA is TGTGCCAGCAGCACGAACCGGGACAGGGTTAACTATGGCTACACCTTC. Supplemented by reference TRBV7-6 and TRBJ1-2, the full variable domain reads GAGVSQSPRYKVTKRGQDVALRCDPISGHVSLYWYRQALGQGPEFLTYFNYEAQQDKSGLPNDRFSAERPEGSISTLTIQRTEQRDSAMYRCASSTNRDRVNYGYTFGSGTRLTVV.

The chain's CDR3 is CASSFSANYEQYF. The CDR3 region has the DNA TGTGCCAGCAGCTTTTCCGCCAACTACGAGCAGTACTTC. This sequence joins TRBV11-2 and TRBJ2-7; D remains unclear. Deletions cut 3 bases from V and 3 bases from J, with 9 bases between. CDR3 length: 13 amino acids. The V gene's germline CDR1 is SGHAT and CDR2 FQNNGV.